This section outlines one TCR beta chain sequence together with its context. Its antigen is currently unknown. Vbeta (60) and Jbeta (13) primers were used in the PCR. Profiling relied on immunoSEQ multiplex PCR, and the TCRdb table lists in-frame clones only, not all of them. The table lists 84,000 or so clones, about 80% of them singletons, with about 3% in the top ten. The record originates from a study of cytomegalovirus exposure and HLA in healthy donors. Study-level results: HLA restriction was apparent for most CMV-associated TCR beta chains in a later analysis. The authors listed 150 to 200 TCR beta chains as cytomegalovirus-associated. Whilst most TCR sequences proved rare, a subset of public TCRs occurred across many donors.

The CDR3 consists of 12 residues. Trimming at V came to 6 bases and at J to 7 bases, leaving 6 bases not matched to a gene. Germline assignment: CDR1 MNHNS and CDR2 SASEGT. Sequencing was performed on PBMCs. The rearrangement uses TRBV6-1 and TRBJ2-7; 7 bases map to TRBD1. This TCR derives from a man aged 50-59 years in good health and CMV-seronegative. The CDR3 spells CASSTTGVEQYF. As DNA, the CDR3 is TGTGCCAGCAGCACTACAGGGGTTGAGCAGTACTTC.